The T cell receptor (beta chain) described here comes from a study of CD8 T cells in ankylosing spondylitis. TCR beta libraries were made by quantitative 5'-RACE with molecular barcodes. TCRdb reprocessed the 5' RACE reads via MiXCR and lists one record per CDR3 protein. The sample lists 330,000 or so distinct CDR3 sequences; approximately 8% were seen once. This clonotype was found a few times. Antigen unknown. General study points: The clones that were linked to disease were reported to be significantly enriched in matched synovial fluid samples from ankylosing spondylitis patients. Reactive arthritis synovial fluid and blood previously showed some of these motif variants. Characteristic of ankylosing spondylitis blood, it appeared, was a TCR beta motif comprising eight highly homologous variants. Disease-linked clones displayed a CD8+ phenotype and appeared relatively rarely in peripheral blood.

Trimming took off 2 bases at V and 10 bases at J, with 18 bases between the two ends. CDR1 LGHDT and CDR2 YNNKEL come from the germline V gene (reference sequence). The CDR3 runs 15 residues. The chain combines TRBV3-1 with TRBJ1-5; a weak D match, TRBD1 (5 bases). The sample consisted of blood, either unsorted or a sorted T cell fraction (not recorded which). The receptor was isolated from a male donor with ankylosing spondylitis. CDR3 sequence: CASSQTRGVPQPQHF. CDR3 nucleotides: TGTGCCAGCAGCCAAACCCGGGGGGTTCCCCAACCCCAGCATTTT.